The 20 T cell receptor beta chains reported below all come from one sample, sequenced in a study of radiotherapy plus CTLA-4 blockade in lung cancer. Using immunoSEQ multiplex PCR, the repertoire was profiled, and TCRdb retains in-frame clones only, with some absent. Of about 38,000 clones in the sample, 60% to 75% are singletons; the top ten hold about 8.1%. The sample in question was peripheral blood, obtained from a patient treated with radiotherapy plus ipilimumab. Source of these receptors: a human donor with non-small cell lung cancer who had stable disease on radiotherapy plus ipilimumab.

The rearrangement uses TRBV6-1 and TRBJ2-1, with a possible D match to TRBD1 (5 bases). This CDR3 has 13 amino acids. The germline V gene encodes CDR1 MNHNS and CDR2 SASEGT. The V end was cut by 0 bases, the J end by 9 bases, with 9 bases between. In nucleotides, the CDR3 is TGTGCCAGCAGTGAAGCGCAAAGGGGTGAGCAGTTCTTC. It codes for CASSEAQRGEQFF.

The chain combines TRBV6-1 with TRBJ1-5; D gene ambiguous. This CDR3 has 15 amino acids. V was shortened by 7 bases and J by 2 bases, with 15 bases between the two germline ends. The germline gives CDR1 MNHNS, CDR2 SASEGT. This chain's CDR3 is CASTLKHWGNQPQHF. The CDR3 nucleotides are TGTGCCAGCACCCTCAAACACTGGGGCAATCAGCCCCAGCATTTT.

V and J are TRBV30 and TRBJ2-7, with TRBD2 identical over 7 bases. V was pared by 0 bases and J by 6 bases, with 20 bases of the junction left unmatched. Per the germline V gene, CDR1 is GTSNPN and CDR2 is SVGIG (reference sequence). The CDR3 has 18 amino acids. Written as DNA, the CDR3 is TGTGCCTGGAGTGTAAGGGGCCCCCCGACTAGCCCCTTTTTCGAGCAGTACTTC. Its protein product is CAWSVRGPPTSPFFEQYF.

In this sample, this clone turned up a few times. The V and J genes are TRBV6-5 and TRBJ1-2; D remains unclear. Trimming stripped 5 bases from V and 7 bases from J, with 8 bases between. This CDR3 is built from 11 residues. Germline CDR1 reads MNHEY; CDR2 reads SVGAGI. The CDR3 nucleotides read TGTGCCAGCAGTCCCCTTGGTGGCTACACCTTC. Translating it yields CASSPLGGYTF.

The chain couples TRBV6-1 to TRBJ1-2; the D is unclear. Germline V gene sequence: CDR1 MNHNS, CDR2 SASEGT. This CDR3 region has 14 residues. V was clipped by 7 bases and J by 2 bases, with 14 bases between them. The CDR3, as DNA: TGTGCCAGCACCCGAAGGAGCTTAAACTATGGCTACACCTTC. Its protein product is CASTRRSLNYGYTF.

The chain combines TRBV11-2 with TRBJ1-5; D remains unclear. The length of the CDR3 is 14 residues. The germline V and J ends were trimmed by 3 bases and 4 bases, with 10 bases remaining between them. Germline values: CDR1 SGHAT, CDR2 FQNNGV. The CDR3 reads CASSFRHVNQPQHF. In DNA form, the CDR3 reads TGTGCCAGCAGCTTTAGGCACGTTAATCAGCCCCAGCATTTT.

V is TRBV11-2 and J is TRBJ1-1, with 11 bases matching TRBD1. The length of the CDR3 is 15 residues. Germline CDR1 is SGHAT and CDR2 is FQNNGV. V lost 6 bases and J lost 6; bases outside the gene matches: 9. The CDR3 sequence is CASSLKGTGGSEAFF. The CDR3 bases are TGTGCCAGCAGTCTAAAGGGGACAGGGGGGTCTGAAGCTTTCTTT.

The chain uses TRBV4-1 and TRBJ1-1; no definite D call. V lost 0 bases to trimming and J lost 2 bases, with 16 bases between them. CDR1 is MGHRA and CDR2 is YSYEKL in the germline V gene. This CDR3 contains 17 residues. DNA of the CDR3: TGCGCCAGCAGCCAAGAGGTGTTCTCCAGGTCCAACACTGAAGCTTTCTTT. Protein product: CASSQEVFSRSNTEAFF.

The J gene is TRBJ2-4, the V gene TRBV19; D is undetermined. This CDR3 is 16 amino acids long. Trimming took off 3 bases at V and 1 base at J, with 13 bases between the two ends. Per germline, CDR1 LNHDA and CDR2 SQIVND (reference sequence). The CDR3 nucleotides read TGTGCCAGTAGTATGCCTCGTGGGGTTGCCAAAAACATTCAGTACTTC. It is translated as CASSMPRGVAKNIQYF.

The CDR3 loop reads CASNRITEAFF. The CDR3 DNA sequence: TGTGCCAGCAACAGGATAACTGAAGCTTTCTTT. The gene calls are TRBV6-1 and TRBJ1-1; possibly TRBD1 for D (5 bases). The CDR3 has 11 amino acids. The V end lost 7 bases, the J end lost 5 bases, and 8 bases lay between the germline ends. CDR1 MNHNS and CDR2 SASEGT come from the germline V gene.

The chain uses TRBV7-9 and TRBJ1-5, with D perhaps matching TRBD1 (6 bases). The V and J ends lost 3 bases and 6 bases respectively, with 15 bases between them. The length of the CDR3 is 15 residues. CDR1 is SEHNR, CDR2 FQNEAQ, per germline (reference sequence). CDR3 bases: TGTGCCAGCAGCTTGGCGGGGGGCGGGGGTCAGCCCCAGCATTTT. The encoded protein is CASSLAGGGGQPQHF. The full variable domain, its missing parts supplied by reference TRBV7-9 and TRBJ1-5, is DTGVSQNPRHKITKRGQNVTFRCDPISEHNRLYWYRQTLGQGPEFLTYFQNEAQLEKSRLLSDRFSAERPKGSFSTLEIQRTEQGDSAMYLCASSLAGGGGQPQHFGDGTRLSIL.

This clone has just a few counts. The chain links TRBV6-1 to TRBJ2-3; the D gene is possibly TRBD2 (5 bases). V was shortened by 3 bases and J by 2 bases, with 15 bases between the two germline ends. In germline, CDR1 is MNHNS, CDR2 SASEGT. CDR3 length: 16 residues. The CDR3 spells CASSDDGEQPTDTQYF. CDR3 in DNA: TGTGCCAGCAGTGACGACGGGGAACAGCCCACAGATACGCAGTATTTT.

The chain combines TRBV5-1 with TRBJ2-1, with 7 bases that match TRBD2. J gave up 0 bases and V 0 bases, and 3 bases lay outside the gene matches. CDR1 is SGHRS and CDR2 is YFSETQ in the germline V gene. The CDR3 totals 16 residues. The CDR3 DNA is TGCGCCAGCAGCTTGGCGGGGGGTAGCTCCTACAATGAGCAGTTCTTC. Translation gives CASSLAGGSSYNEQFF.

This clone was observed a handful of times. The chain employs TRBV2 and TRBJ1-1; 7 bases align to TRBD1. The junction had 5 bases not matched to a gene; V was cut back by 4 bases and J by 3 bases. Germline CDR1 and CDR2: SNHLY and FYNNEI. The CDR3 runs 14 residues. CDR3 residues: CASSAGQKDTEAFF. In DNA form, the CDR3 reads TGTGCCAGCAGTGCGGGACAGAAAGACACTGAAGCTTTCTTT.

This clone appeared a single time. CDR3 DNA: TGTGCCAGCAGATCCCTGGGGGGCAACTATGGCTACACCTTC. It is translated as CASRSLGGNYGYTF. The chain has TRBV27 and TRBJ1-2; a weak D match, TRBD1 (6 bases). CDR1 and CDR2 from the germline V gene are MNHEY and SMNVEV (reference sequence). The CDR3 is 14 residues long. V lost 6 bases to trimming and J lost 2 bases, with 13 bases between them.

The chain employs TRBV7-6 and TRBJ2-3, with no clear D. CDR3 length: 14 residues. With 5 bases removed from V and 2 bases from J, the gap between germline ends came to 11 bases. Germline loops: CDR1 SGHVS, CDR2 FNYEAQ. The CDR3 sequence is CASSAVTNTDTQYF. CDR3 sequence (DNA): TGTGCCAGCAGCGCAGTAACTAACACAGATACGCAGTATTTT.

This sequence joins TRBV7-3 and TRBJ2-2; 7 bases agree with TRBD2. V shed 4 bases and J 0 bases; nucleotides not matched to a gene: 2. The germline CDR1 and CDR2 sequences are SGHTA and FQGTGA. This CDR3 is 15 amino acids long. Written as DNA, the CDR3 is TGTGCCAGCAGCTCAGCGGGGACGAACACCGGGGAGCTGTTTTTT. Protein sequence: CASSSAGTNTGELFF.

This clone was seen more than once but under ten times. The V gene is TRBV19, the J gene TRBJ2-5; no reliable D call. CDR1 and CDR2 (germline): LNHDA, SQIVND (reference sequence). The CDR3 extends over 12 amino acids. V was trimmed by 4 bases and J by 5 bases, leaving 8 bases between them. In DNA, the CDR3 is TGTGCCAGTAGTAGTACTCCTGAGACCCAGTACTTC. Amino acid sequence: CASSSTPETQYF.

V is TRBV6-1 and J is TRBJ2-7, with no clear D. Germline CDR1 reads MNHNS; CDR2 reads SASEGT. The germline V and J ends were trimmed by 3 bases and 0 bases, with 12 bases remaining between them. CDR3 length: 15 residues. The CDR3 region is CASSEDPGNSYEQYF. CDR3 nucleotide sequence: TGTGCCAGCAGTGAGGACCCAGGAAACTCCTACGAGCAGTACTTC.

The genes are TRBV5-1 and TRBJ1-2; D gene unclear. Trimming removed 0 bases from V and 4 bases from J, with 10 bases in between. The CDR3 totals 14 residues. The germline V gene encodes CDR1 SGHRS and CDR2 YFSETQ. The CDR3 sequence: CASSLGRGVYGYTF. CDR3 in DNA: TGCGCCAGCAGCTTGGGCCGCGGAGTCTATGGCTACACCTTC.